There are a few counts of the clone carrying this T cell receptor (beta chain). Antigen: not known. The data originate from a study of beta chain features in type 1 diabetes. Expressed TCRB transcripts got sequenced, as all isolated RNA was reverse transcribed. Generated by immunoSEQ multiplex PCR, the TCRdb table keeps only in-frame clones and is missing some. The repertoire holds hundreds of thousands of clones, with under 15% as singletons. Findings and limits, study-wide: The similarity of naive, central memory and Treg TCRB repertoires appeared greater among patients than among healthy donors. Moderately but significantly shorter TCRB CDR3s were found in Type 1 diabetes patients in all four CD4+ subsets. Type 1 diabetes patients showed fewer insertions and more deletions at VDJ junctions.

CDR3 length equals 16 residues. Germline V gene sequence: CDR1 SGHRS, CDR2 YFSETQ. V shed 4 bases, J shed 6 bases, and the junction held 13 bases outside the gene matches. Post-sort purity exceeded 95% for all sorted populations. The chain employs TRBV5-1 and TRBJ2-1, with 7 positions matching TRBD1. The sequence was collected from a man between 18 and 35 years old with type 1 diabetes. What was sequenced was naive CD4+ T cells from blood. The CDR3 sequence is CASSDSWTGGGNEQFF. CDR3 sequence (DNA): TGCGCCAGCAGCGACTCGTGGACAGGAGGAGGCAATGAGCAGTTCTTC.